This T cell receptor beta chain was sequenced for a study of CD8 T cells in Susac syndrome. Germline V gene lookup returns CDR1 SNHLY and CDR2 FYNNEI. The CDR3 has 14 residues. The junction had 9 bases not matched to a gene; V was cut back by 10 bases and J by 2 bases. Relapsing-remitting disease, either stable or active, was present in the multiple sclerosis controls, who were treatment-naive patients. Reverse transcription of about 0.5 to 1 ug RNA was carried out with random hexamers. Multiplex immunoSEQ PCR targeted 54 Vbeta and 13 Jbeta TCR beta segments. TCRdb independently ran MiXCR on the immunoSEQ multiplex PCR reads; one entry per CDR3 protein. The sample contains about 180,000 distinct CDR3 sequences, roughly 96% of which appear only once.

The J gene is TRBJ2-7, the V gene TRBV2; TRBD2 matches at 9 bases. The sequenced sample was CD8+ T cells from PBMCs. The receptor comes from a human donor with multiple sclerosis. CDR3 residues: CATGSGRLPYEQYF. Here the CDR3 DNA reads TGTGCCACCGGGAGCGGGAGGCTGCCCTACGAGCAGTACTTC.